What follows are 14 T cell receptor beta chains derived from one specimen sequenced in a study of cytomegalovirus exposure and HLA in healthy donors. Primers included in the PCR were 60 Vbeta and 13 Jbeta primers. The repertoire was sequenced with immunoSEQ multiplex PCR; TCRdb's copy has only in-frame clones and lacks some. The table has fewer than 200,000 clones, around 80% seen once. The sample consisted of PBMCs. The receptors were sampled from a woman aged 45-60 years in good health and CMV-seropositive.

This chain links TRBV9 with TRBJ2-3, with 9 bases that match TRBD1. The CDR3 spans 17 residues. Unmatched junction bases numbered 10, after V lost 1 base and J lost 4 bases. The germline V gene encodes CDR1 SGDLS and CDR2 YYNGEE. For the CDR3, the DNA is TGTGCCAGCAGCGTAAACCGGGACAGGGTAGAATCAGATACGCAGTATTTT. It encodes CASSVNRDRVESDTQYF.

The genes are TRBV7-6 and TRBJ1-2; D is unresolved. CDR1 and CDR2 (germline): SGHVS, FNYEAQ. V dropped 5 bases and J dropped 4 bases, with 11 bases sitting between them. CDR3 size: 13 residues. In DNA, the CDR3 is TGTGCCAGCAGCCACACAGATCTCTATGGCTACACCTTC. It translates to CASSHTDLYGYTF.

There are a few counts of this clone. The genes are TRBV2 and TRBJ1-1; TRBD1 might be the D (5 bases). CDR3 length: 13 amino acids. The germline V gene encodes CDR1 SNHLY and CDR2 FYNNEI. Trimming removed 6 bases from V and 11 bases from J, with 19 bases in between. CDR3 protein: CASRSSIGVGAFF. The CDR3 DNA reads as TGTGCCAGCAGGAGTAGCATAGGGGTCGGGGCTTTCTTT.

This sequence joins TRBV28 and TRBJ2-1; 10 bases align to TRBD2. This CDR3 is built from 17 residues. The germline CDR1 and CDR2 sequences are MDHEN and SYDVKM. J gave up 7 bases and V 6 bases, and 15 bases lay outside the gene matches. The CDR3 protein is CASRATSGTLLGNEQFF. For the CDR3, the DNA is TGTGCCAGCAGGGCTACTAGCGGGACCCTCTTAGGGAATGAGCAGTTCTTC.

This clone showed up just a few times. The CDR3: CASSGTGTGIHEQYF. CDR3 DNA: TGCGCCAGCAGTGGTACCGGGACAGGGATCCACGAGCAGTACTTC. The genes are TRBV10-1 and TRBJ2-7; 9 bases align to TRBD1. This CDR3 has 15 amino acids. Germline values: CDR1 WNHNN, CDR2 SYGVQD (reference sequence). The trim removed 4 bases at V and 5 bases at J, leaving 9 bases unmatched.

Concerning this clone: At the DNA level, this CDR3 is encoded by other sequences in the same sample as well. The chain is built from TRBV28 and TRBJ1-1; D might be TRBD1 (6 bases). The CDR3 totals 14 residues. Looked up from germline, CDR1 is MDHEN and CDR2 is SYDVKM. V was shortened by 6 bases and J by 0 bases, with 11 bases between the two germline ends. As DNA, the CDR3 is TGTGCCAGCAGACCCGGGACATTGAACACTGAAGCTTTCTTT. Its translation: CASRPGTLNTEAFF.

V usage is TRBV19 and J usage is TRBJ1-1, with D possibly being TRBD1 (5 bases). The V gene lost 3 bases and the J gene lost 1 base, with 9 bases spanning the gap. The CDR3 is 14 amino acids. Germline CDR1 and CDR2: LNHDA and SQIVND (reference sequence). The CDR3 spells CASSIRGGNTEAFF. The CDR3 coding sequence is TGTGCCAGTAGTATTCGCGGGGGGAACACTGAAGCTTTCTTT.

This clone was seen once. The J gene is TRBJ2-2, the V gene TRBV9, with 8 nucleotides matching TRBD2. In germline, CDR1 is SGDLS, CDR2 YYNGEE. This CDR3 has 15 amino acids. The V segment lost 1 base and the J segment 4 bases; nucleotides outside the gene matches: 3. The CDR3 loop is CASSVSSGRTGELFF. Written as DNA, the CDR3 is TGTGCCAGCAGCGTATCTAGCGGGCGCACCGGGGAGCTGTTTTTT.

This clone occurred a few times. V is TRBV28 and J is TRBJ2-7; D might be TRBD2 (6 bases). Germline V lookup: CDR1 MDHEN, CDR2 SYDVKM. The length of the CDR3 is 12 residues. Here the CDR3 DNA reads TGTTCCAAGAGGAGGGCGGCCTACGAGCAGTACTTC. Amino acid sequence: CSKRRAAYEQYF.

J is TRBJ2-2 and V is TRBV9; TRBD2 matches at 9 bases. The CDR3 is 16 amino acids. V shed 4 bases, J shed 2 bases, and the junction held 6 bases outside the gene matches. Germline loops: CDR1 SGDLS, CDR2 YYNGEE. CDR3 nucleotide sequence: TGTGCCAGCAGCCCGCGGGGGGGGTATAACACCGGGGAGCTGTTTTTT. It codes for CASSPRGGYNTGELFF.

The genes are TRBV12-1 and TRBJ2-1; whether TRBD1, the table's D call, matches the DNA was not checked. TRBV12-1 is given as a pseudogene. The CDR3 has 12 residues. Here the CDR3 DNA reads TGTGCCAGCAGCTCAAGGGGGAATGAGCAGTTCTTC. It is translated as CASSSRGNEQFF.

The gene calls are TRBV6-5 and TRBJ1-3, with TRBD1 matching over 7 bases. The CDR3 loop spans 14 amino acids. The germline CDR1 and CDR2 sequences are MNHEY and SVGAGI. J gave up 4 bases and V 8 bases, and 8 bases lay outside the gene matches. CDR3 region: CASGDRTGGNTIYF. The CDR3 nucleotides read TGTGCCAGCGGTGACCGGACAGGCGGAAACACCATATATTTT.

This rearrangement joins TRBV6-1 to TRBJ2-7; TRBD2 aligns across 7 bases. CDR1 and CDR2 (germline): MNHNS, SASEGT. The CDR3 spans 12 residues. CDR3 DNA: TGTGCCAGCAGTGAAGTGCTAGGGAGGGAGCTAGTC. It specifies CASSEVLGRELV.

CDR3 loop: CASSEGRDTQYF. CDR3 bases: TGTGCCAGCAGTGAAGGGAGAGATACGCAGTATTTT. The rearrangement links TRBV6-1 to TRBJ2-3; no firm D call. The length of the CDR3 is 12 residues. CDR1 MNHNS and CDR2 SASEGT come from the germline V gene. V was trimmed by 1 base and J by 5 bases, leaving 4 bases between them.